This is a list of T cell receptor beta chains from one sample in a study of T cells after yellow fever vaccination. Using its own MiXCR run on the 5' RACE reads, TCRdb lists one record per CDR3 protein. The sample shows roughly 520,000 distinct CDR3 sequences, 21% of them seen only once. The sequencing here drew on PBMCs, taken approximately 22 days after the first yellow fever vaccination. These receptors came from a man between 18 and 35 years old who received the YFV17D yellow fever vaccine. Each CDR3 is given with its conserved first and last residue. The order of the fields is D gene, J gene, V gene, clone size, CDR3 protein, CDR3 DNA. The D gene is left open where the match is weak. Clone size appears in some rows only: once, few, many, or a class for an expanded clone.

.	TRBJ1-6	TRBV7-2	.	CASSLGSGLLLGSPLHF	TGTGCCAGCAGCTTAGGGTCGGGTCTGCTCCTGGGTTCACCCCTCCACTTT
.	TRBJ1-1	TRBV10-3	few	CAIRRDKNTEAFF	TGTGCCATCAGACGGGACAAAAACACTGAAGCTTTCTTT
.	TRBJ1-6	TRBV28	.	CASSLWGNNSPLHF	TGTGCCAGCAGTTTATGGGGTAATAATTCACCCCTCCACTTT
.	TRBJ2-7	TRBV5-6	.	CASSLLSYEQYF	TGTGCCAGCAGCTTGTTAAGCTACGAGCAGTACTTC
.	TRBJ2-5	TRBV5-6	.	CASSLLATEETQYF	TGTGCCAGCAGTTTGCTAGCGACCGAAGAGACCCAGTACTTC
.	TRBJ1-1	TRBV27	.	CASTNTWGTEAFF	TGTGCCAGCACCAATACTTGGGGGACTGAAGCTTTCTTT
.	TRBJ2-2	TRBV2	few	CASRGRGELFF	TGTGCCAGCAGGGGCCGCGGGGAGCTGTTTTTT
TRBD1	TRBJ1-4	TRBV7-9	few	CASSPEDRGDEKLFF	TGTGCCAGCAGCCCCGAAGACAGGGGAGACGAAAAACTGTTTTTT
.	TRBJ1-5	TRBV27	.	CASRSGGQPQHF	TGTGCCAGCCGGTCGGGGGGACAGCCCCAGCATTTT
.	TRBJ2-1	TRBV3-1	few	CASSQGVRRLLYNEQFF	TGTGCCAGCAGCCAAGGAGTGCGGCGGCTCCTCTACAATGAGCAGTTCTTC
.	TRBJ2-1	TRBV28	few	CASSLPQYRPTTNEQFF	TGTGCCAGCAGTTTACCCCAGTACAGGCCTACCACCAATGAGCAGTTCTTC
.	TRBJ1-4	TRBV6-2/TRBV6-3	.	CASLSPRATNEKLFF	TGTGCCAGCCTTTCCCCCCGGGCAACTAATGAAAAACTGTTTTTT
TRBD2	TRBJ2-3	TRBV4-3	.	CASSQTSGGATDTQYF	TGCGCCAGCAGCCAAACTAGCGGGGGGGCTACAGATACGCAGTATTTT
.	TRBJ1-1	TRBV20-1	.	CSARVTTVQNTEAFF	TGCAGTGCTAGAGTGACGACAGTTCAGAACACTGAAGCTTTCTTT
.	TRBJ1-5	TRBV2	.	CASLFASNQPQHF	TGTGCCAGCCTTTTTGCTAGCAATCAGCCCCAGCATTTT
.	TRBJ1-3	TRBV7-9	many	CASSQTGNTIYF	TGTGCCAGCAGCCAGACAGGAAACACCATATATTTT
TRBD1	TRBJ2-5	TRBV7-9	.	CASSTTRRDRETQYF	TGTGCCAGCAGCACAACGCGCCGGGACAGAGAGACCCAGTACTTC
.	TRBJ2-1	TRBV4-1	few	CASSPPGRLSNEQFF	TGCGCCAGCAGCCCCCCAGGGAGGCTATCCAATGAGCAGTTCTTC